A selection of T cell receptor beta chains follows, all from one sample in a study of T cell repertoires in cytomegalovirus infection. Their specific antigens are unknown. TCRdb recomputed calls from the reads with MiXCR, one row per CDR3 protein. The sample holds some 350,000 distinct CDR3 sequences, about a third seen once. The sample was cultured PBMCs, taken from culture after CMV antigen stimulation. The receptors stem from a human donor in good health (CMV status not recorded). Some clones in this sample may be carry-over from other donors' samples. Both conserved end residues are part of each CDR3. The D gene is left open where the match is weak. Size tells how often a clone was seen (once, few, many) or the class of an expanded clone, and some rows leave it out.

>TRBV7-9|TRBJ2-7|few|-
CASSWMKGYEQYF
TGTGCCAGCAGCTGGATGAAGGGCTACGAGCAGTACTTC
>TRBV11-2|TRBJ2-5|-|-
CASSLDPGQETQYF
TGTGCCAGCAGCTTAGATCCAGGGCAAGAGACCCAGTACTTC
>TRBV7-2|TRBJ2-1|few|TRBD2
CASSVTSGRTNNEQFF
TGTGCCAGCAGCGTAACTAGCGGGAGGACCAACAATGAGCAGTTCTTC
>TRBV28|TRBJ2-7|-|-
CASSPPEPKGYEQYF
TGTGCCAGCAGCCCCCCTGAGCCTAAAGGCTACGAGCAGTACTTC
>TRBV5-1|TRBJ2-2|-|TRBD2
CASSSVGRIGPSGSTGELFF
TGCGCCAGCAGCTCGGTGGGGCGCATTGGTCCTAGCGGGAGTACCGGGGAGCTGTTTTTT
>TRBV6-5|TRBJ2-7|-|-
CASSPLGSVEQYF
TGTGCCAGCAGTCCCCTAGGCAGCGTCGAGCAGTACTTC
>TRBV12-3/TRBV12-4|TRBJ1-5|few|-
CASNPGNSNQPQHF
TGTGCCAGCAATCCGGGGAATAGCAATCAGCCCCAGCATTTT
>TRBV7-8|TRBJ1-5|many|-
CASSFYAGDNQPQHF
TGTGCCAGCAGCTTTTATGCGGGAGACAATCAGCCCCAGCATTTT
>TRBV20-1|TRBJ2-2|-|TRBD1
CSARGGDRDKPTGELFF
TGCAGTGCTAGAGGGGGGGACAGGGACAAACCCACCGGGGAGCTGTTTTTT
>TRBV6-2/TRBV6-3|TRBJ2-2|-|-
CASSYTGSRDTGELFF
TGTGCCAGCAGTTACACGGGGTCACGGGACACCGGGGAGCTGTTTTTT
>TRBV19|TRBJ2-1|few|TRBD1
CASTTTGFSYNEQFF
TGTGCCAGTACCACGACAGGGTTCTCCTACAATGAGCAGTTCTTC
>TRBV27|TRBJ2-1|few|TRBD2
CASSLAGPEYEQFF
TGTGCCAGCAGCTTAGCGGGACCGGAGTATGAGCAGTTCTTC
>TRBV28|TRBJ2-6|-|-
CASYRANSGANVLTF
TGTGCCAGCTACAGGGCCAACTCTGGGGCCAACGTCCTGACTTTC
>TRBV6-6|TRBJ2-2|-|-
CASSPHGADTGELFF
TGTGCCAGCAGCCCACACGGAGCTGACACCGGGGAGCTGTTTTTT
>TRBV7-8|TRBJ2-7|many|-
CASSLVSGYEQYF
TGTGCCAGCAGCTTAGTTTCCGGTTACGAGCAGTACTTC
>TRBV5-1|TRBJ2-5|-|TRBD2
CASSLALYGRAEETQYF
TGCGCCAGCAGCTTGGCCCTTTACGGGAGGGCCGAGGAGACCCAGTACTTC
>TRBV7-6|TRBJ2-1|many|-
CASSLVTGTSYNEQFF
TGTGCCAGCAGCTTAGTGACGGGAACCTCCTACAATGAGCAGTTCTTC
>TRBV19|TRBJ2-7|few|-
CASSIVLAAYEQYF
TGTGCCAGTAGTATTGTTTTAGCGGCCTACGAGCAGTACTTC
>TRBV6-2/TRBV6-3|TRBJ2-1|-|TRBD1
CASRTGGELDYEQFF
TGTGCCAGCAGGACAGGGGGGGAGCTGGATTATGAGCAGTTCTTC
>TRBV7-2|TRBJ1-3|many|TRBD1
CASSLAPPDRFSNTIYF
TGTGCCAGCAGCTTGGCCCCCCCGGACAGGTTTTCGAACACCATATATTTT
>TRBV4-1|TRBJ2-7|-|TRBD2
CASSQDFSGRGSYEQYF
TGTGCCAGCAGCCAAGATTTTAGCGGGAGGGGATCCTACGAGCAGTACTTC
>TRBV7-2|TRBJ1-3|-|-
CASSLAGIGSGNTIYF
TGTGCCAGCAGCTTAGCTGGCATCGGCTCTGGAAACACCATATATTTT
>TRBV12-3/TRBV12-4|TRBJ1-2|many|-
CASSPRRGVGGYTF
TGTGCCAGCAGCCCCCGGCGGGGAGTAGGAGGCTACACCTTC
>TRBV7-6|TRBJ2-1|few|TRBD2
CASNGLAGGPAYNEQFF
TGTGCCAGCAACGGACTAGCGGGAGGACCTGCCTACAATGAGCAGTTCTTC
>TRBV10-3|TRBJ2-5|few|TRBD2
CASSGTSGMSETQYF
TGTGCCAGTTCCGGGACTAGCGGGATGAGTGAGACCCAGTACTTC
>TRBV12-3/TRBV12-4|TRBJ2-1|-|-
CASSFGGLAETYNEQFF
TGTGCCAGCAGTTTTGGGGGCCTAGCGGAGACCTACAATGAGCAGTTCTTC
>TRBV6-2/TRBV6-3|TRBJ1-1|few|-
CASSTQGNEAFF
TGTGCCAGCAGTACACAGGGAAATGAAGCTTTCTTT
>TRBV15|TRBJ2-5|few|-
CATSRVAGQETQYF
TGTGCCACCAGCAGAGTGGCAGGTCAAGAGACCCAGTACTTC
>TRBV7-4|TRBJ1-5|few|TRBD1
CASSLALQGTGQPQHF
TGTGCCAGCAGCTTAGCGCTTCAGGGGACAGGCCAGCCCCAGCATTTT
>TRBV20-1|TRBJ1-2|-|-
CSATHRVVGYTF
TGCAGTGCCACGCACAGGGTGGTTGGCTACACCTTC
>TRBV6-6|TRBJ2-3|-|-
CASTGPGLPTDTQYF
TGTGCCAGCACGGGACCGGGACTCCCCACAGATACGCAGTATTTT
>TRBV7-2|TRBJ2-3|-|-
CASRMTGFADTQYF
TGTGCCAGCAGGATGACAGGTTTTGCAGATACGCAGTATTTT
>TRBV23-1|TRBJ1-5|-|-
CASSQLPWTGQHF
TGCGCCAGCAGTCAGTTACCTTGGACCGGACAGCATTTT
>TRBV28|TRBJ2-1|many|TRBD2
CASRDTSGPYNEQFF
TGTGCCAGCAGGGATACTAGCGGACCCTACAATGAGCAGTTCTTC
>TRBV20-1|TRBJ1-3|-|TRBD1
CSAPDRGQGNTIYF
TGCAGTGCGCCGGACAGGGGGCAAGGAAACACCATATATTTT
>TRBV19|TRBJ2-6|few|TRBD1
CATMTGTGANVLTF
TGTGCCACAATGACAGGGACTGGGGCCAACGTCCTGACTTTC
>TRBV6-1|TRBJ1-6|-|-
CASSDQGPRPFHF
TGTGCCAGCAGTGATCAGGGGCCCCGGCCCTTCCACTTT
>TRBV7-2|TRBJ1-2|many|TRBD1
CASSLLQGALHGYTF
TGTGCCAGCAGCCTTCTACAGGGGGCGCTTCATGGCTACACCTTC
>TRBV7-6|TRBJ2-2|few|TRBD2
CASSLGLAGVPDTGELFF
TGTGCCAGCAGCTTAGGACTAGCGGGAGTCCCTGACACCGGGGAGCTGTTTTTT
>TRBV5-1|TRBJ2-1|-|-
CASSLMTVYNEQFF
TGCGCCAGCAGCTTGATGACAGTCTACAATGAGCAGTTCTTC
>TRBV7-2|TRBJ2-7|-|-
CASSPHGGDTYEQYF
TGTGCCAGCAGCCCCCATGGCGGGGATACCTACGAGCAGTACTTC
>TRBV6-6|TRBJ2-7|-|-
CASSYSPGPYEQYF
TGTGCCAGCAGTTACTCCCCAGGCCCCTACGAGCAGTACTTC
>TRBV7-3|TRBJ1-1|-|-
CASSLWTTEAFF
TGTGCCAGCAGCTTGTGGACCACTGAAGCTTTCTTT
>TRBV4-1|TRBJ2-3|-|-
CASSQGRHLTDTQYF
TGCGCCAGCAGCCAAGGACGACACCTCACAGATACGCAGTATTTT
>TRBV24-1|TRBJ2-1|-|-
CATQQSPYNEQFF
TGTGCCACGCAGCAAAGTCCCTACAATGAGCAGTTCTTC
>TRBV20-1|TRBJ2-5|-|-
CSASPSHRKDGQETQYF
TGCAGTGCTAGCCCCAGTCACAGAAAGGACGGCCAAGAGACCCAGTACTTC
>TRBV7-2|TRBJ2-2|many|-
CASSFTGLVTNTGELFF
TGTGCCAGCAGCTTTACCGGCCTGGTCACGAACACCGGGGAGCTGTTTTTT
>TRBV7-8|TRBJ2-2|many|-
CASSLRENTGELFF
TGTGCCAGCAGCTTGCGGGAGAACACCGGGGAGCTGTTTTTT
>TRBV12-3/TRBV12-4|TRBJ2-1|-|-
CASSVPSGSYNEQFF
TGTGCCAGCAGTGTCCCTTCTGGCTCCTACAATGAGCAGTTCTTC
>TRBV7-6|TRBJ1-1|few|-
CASIRQENTEAFF
TGTGCCAGCATCCGACAGGAGAACACTGAAGCTTTCTTT
>TRBV7-8|TRBJ1-5|-|TRBD1
CASKDRGSGYQPQHF
TGTGCCAGCAAGGACAGGGGATCGGGGTATCAGCCCCAGCATTTT
>TRBV14|TRBJ2-1|-|-
CASSHISTVDEQFF
TGTGCCAGCAGCCACATTAGCACCGTAGATGAGCAGTTCTTC
>TRBV7-8|TRBJ2-1|few|-
CASSLEGPIYNEQFF
TGTGCCAGCAGCTTAGAGGGACCTATCTACAATGAGCAGTTCTTC